This T cell receptor beta chain originates from a study of shared clonotypes between healthy human individuals. Measured with immunoSEQ multiplex PCR; TCRdb has only the in-frame clones, and not every one. The sample carries about 1.5 million clones, approximately 98% recorded once. Donors comprised healthy HIV-negative adults lacking recent acute infections or vaccinations. Both subsets, CD45RA+ naive and CD45RA-negative memory, were split from the CD4+ cells. V lost 6 bases to trimming and J lost 6 bases; unmatched junction nucleotides: 16. The CDR3 has 17 residues. Germline-derived CDR1 and CDR2 are MDHEN and SYDVKM.

Sequencing used naive CD4+ T cells sorted from blood. The subset is: CD45RA+ positively selected. The clonotype originates from a man aged 30 to 45 in good health. The rearrangement joins TRBV28 to TRBJ2-1, with TRBD1 matching over 8 bases. CDR3 coding DNA: TGTGCCAGCAGAGTCTCGACAGGGGCCCGGCTACGCAATGAGCAGTTCTTC. It codes for CASRVSTGARLRNEQFF.